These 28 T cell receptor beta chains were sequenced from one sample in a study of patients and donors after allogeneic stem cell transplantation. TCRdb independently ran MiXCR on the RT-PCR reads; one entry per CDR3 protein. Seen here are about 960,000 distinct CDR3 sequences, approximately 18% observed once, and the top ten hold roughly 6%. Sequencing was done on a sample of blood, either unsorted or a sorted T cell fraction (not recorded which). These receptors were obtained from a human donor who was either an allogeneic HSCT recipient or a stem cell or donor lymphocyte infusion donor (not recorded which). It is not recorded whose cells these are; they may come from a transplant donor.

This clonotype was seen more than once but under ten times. Here the CDR3 DNA reads TGTGCCAGCAAAATAGCGGGAGTTTACTACAATGAGCAGTTCTTC. Residues: CASKIAGVYYNEQFF. The chain uses TRBV7-9 and TRBJ2-1; the match to TRBD2 covers 9 bases. This CDR3 is 15 amino acids long. Germline CDR1 reads SEHNR; CDR2 reads FQNEAQ (reference sequence). Trimming cost V 7 bases and J 3 bases; bases outside gene matches: 7.

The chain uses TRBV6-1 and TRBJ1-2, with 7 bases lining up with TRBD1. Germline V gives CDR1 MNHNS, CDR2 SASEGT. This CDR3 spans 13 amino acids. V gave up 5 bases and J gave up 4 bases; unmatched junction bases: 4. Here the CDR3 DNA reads TGTGCCAGCAGTACGGGACAGTTCTATGGCTACACCTTC. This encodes CASSTGQFYGYTF.

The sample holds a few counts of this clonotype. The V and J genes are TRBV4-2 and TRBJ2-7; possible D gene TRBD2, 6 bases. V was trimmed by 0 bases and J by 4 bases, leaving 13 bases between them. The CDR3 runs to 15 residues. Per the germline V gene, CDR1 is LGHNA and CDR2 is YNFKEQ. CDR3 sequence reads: CASSQDRPSVYEQYF. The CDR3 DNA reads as TGTGCCAGCAGCCAAGATAGGCCTAGCGTTTACGAGCAGTACTTC.

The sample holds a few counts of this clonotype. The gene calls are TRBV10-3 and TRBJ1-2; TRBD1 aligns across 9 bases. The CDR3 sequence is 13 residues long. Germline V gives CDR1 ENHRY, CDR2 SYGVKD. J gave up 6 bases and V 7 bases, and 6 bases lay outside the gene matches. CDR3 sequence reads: CAITYRTGDGYTF. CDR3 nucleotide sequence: TGTGCCATCACCTACCGGACAGGGGATGGCTACACCTTC.

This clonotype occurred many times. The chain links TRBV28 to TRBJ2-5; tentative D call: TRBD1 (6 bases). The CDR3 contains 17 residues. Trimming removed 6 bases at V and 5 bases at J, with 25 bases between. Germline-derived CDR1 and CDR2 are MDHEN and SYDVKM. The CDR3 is CASRPNLTPRDTETQYF. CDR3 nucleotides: TGTGCCAGCAGGCCTAATCTAACCCCTCGGGACACCGAGACCCAGTACTTC.

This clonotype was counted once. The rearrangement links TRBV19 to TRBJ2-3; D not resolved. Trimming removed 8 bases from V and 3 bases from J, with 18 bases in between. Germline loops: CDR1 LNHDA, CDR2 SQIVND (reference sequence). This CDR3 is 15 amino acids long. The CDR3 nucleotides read TGTGCCAGTCGCCTTTACGGCCTAGGAACAGATACGCAGTATTTT. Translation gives CASRLYGLGTDTQYF. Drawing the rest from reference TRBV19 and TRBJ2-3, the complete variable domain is DGGITQSPKYLFRKEGQNVTLSCEQNLNHDAMYWYRQDPGQGLRLIYYSQIVNDFQKGDIAEGYSVSREKKESFPLTVTSAQKNPTAFYLCASRLYGLGTDTQYFGPGTRLTVL.

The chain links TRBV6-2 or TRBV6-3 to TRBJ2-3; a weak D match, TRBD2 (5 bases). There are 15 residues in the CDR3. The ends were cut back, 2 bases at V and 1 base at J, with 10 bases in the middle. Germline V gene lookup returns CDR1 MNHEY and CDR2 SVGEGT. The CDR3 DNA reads TGTGCCAGCAGTTACCGAGGGCCGCGCACAGATACGCAGTATTTT. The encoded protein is CASSYRGPRTDTQYF.

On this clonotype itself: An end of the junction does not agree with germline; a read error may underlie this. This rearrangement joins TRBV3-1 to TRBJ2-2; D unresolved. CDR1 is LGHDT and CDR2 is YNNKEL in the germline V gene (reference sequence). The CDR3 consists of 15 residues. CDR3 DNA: TGTGCCAGCAGCAAAGAGACGGTATTACCTGGGGAGCTGTTTTTT. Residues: CASSKETVLPGELFF.

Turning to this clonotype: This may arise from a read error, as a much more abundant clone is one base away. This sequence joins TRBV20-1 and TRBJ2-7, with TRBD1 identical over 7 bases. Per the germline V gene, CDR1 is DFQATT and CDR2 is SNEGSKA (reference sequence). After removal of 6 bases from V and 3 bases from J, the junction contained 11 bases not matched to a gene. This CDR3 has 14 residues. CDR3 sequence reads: CSAATETGIYEQYF. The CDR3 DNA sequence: TGCAGTGCAGCGACCGAGACAGGGATCTACGAGCAGTACTTC.

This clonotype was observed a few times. DNA of the CDR3: TGTGCCAGCAGCACCGCCGGGAACAGGGACTATGGCTACACCTTC. Protein product: CASSTAGNRDYGYTF. The rearrangement joins TRBV5-6 to TRBJ1-2, with D possibly being TRBD1 (6 bases). V was pared by 4 bases and J by 3 bases, with 16 bases between. The germline gives CDR1 SGHDT, CDR2 YYEEEE. The CDR3 length is 15 residues. Full variable domain (missing parts from reference TRBV5-6 and TRBJ1-2): DAGVTQSPTHLIKTRGQQVTLRCSPKSGHDTVSWYQQALGQGPQFIFQYYEEEERQRGNFPDRFSGHQFPNYSSELNVNALLLGDSALYLCASSTAGNRDYGYTFGSGTRLTVV.

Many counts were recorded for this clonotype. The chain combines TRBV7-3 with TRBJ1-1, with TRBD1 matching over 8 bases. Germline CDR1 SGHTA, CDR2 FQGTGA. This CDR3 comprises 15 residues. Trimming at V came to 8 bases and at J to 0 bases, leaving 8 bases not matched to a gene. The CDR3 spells CASHRGTSMNTEAFF. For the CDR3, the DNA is TGTGCCAGCCACAGGGGGACCAGCATGAACACTGAAGCTTTCTTT.

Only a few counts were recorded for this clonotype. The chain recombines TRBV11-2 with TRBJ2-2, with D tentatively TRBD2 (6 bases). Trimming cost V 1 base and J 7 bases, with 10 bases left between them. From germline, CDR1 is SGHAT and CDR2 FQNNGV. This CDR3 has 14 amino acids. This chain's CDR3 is CASSLAREFGELFF. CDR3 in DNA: TGTGCCAGCAGCTTAGCTCGGGAGTTCGGGGAGCTGTTTTTT.

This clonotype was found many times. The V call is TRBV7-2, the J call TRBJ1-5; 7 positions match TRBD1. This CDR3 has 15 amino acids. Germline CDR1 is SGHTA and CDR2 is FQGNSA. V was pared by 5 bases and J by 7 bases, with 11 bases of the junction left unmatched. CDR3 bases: TGTGCCAGCAGCCCAAGGACAGGCGGCTACCAGCCCCAGCATTTT. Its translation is CASSPRTGGYQPQHF.

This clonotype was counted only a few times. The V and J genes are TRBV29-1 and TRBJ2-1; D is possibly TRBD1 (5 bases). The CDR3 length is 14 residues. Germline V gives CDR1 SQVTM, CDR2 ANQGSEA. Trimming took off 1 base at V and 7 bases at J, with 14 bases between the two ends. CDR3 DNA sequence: TGCAGCGTTGAAGGGGGCAGGGTAGGGAATGAGCAGTTCTTC. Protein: CSVEGGRVGNEQFF.

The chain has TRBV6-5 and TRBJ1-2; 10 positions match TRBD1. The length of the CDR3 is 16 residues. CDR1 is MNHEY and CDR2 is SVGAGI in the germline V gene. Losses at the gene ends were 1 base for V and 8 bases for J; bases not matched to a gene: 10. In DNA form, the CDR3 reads TGTGCCAGCAGTTACTTCTACCCCGACAGGGGGCAGGGCTACACCTTC. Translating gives CASSYFYPDRGQGYTF.

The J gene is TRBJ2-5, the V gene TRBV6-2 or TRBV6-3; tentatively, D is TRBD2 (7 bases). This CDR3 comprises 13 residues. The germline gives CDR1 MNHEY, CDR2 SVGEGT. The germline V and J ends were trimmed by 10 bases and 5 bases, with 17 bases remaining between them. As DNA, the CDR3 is TGTGCCACCACCCGGGGGGCCGTCGAGACCCAGTACTTC. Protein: CATTRGAVETQYF.

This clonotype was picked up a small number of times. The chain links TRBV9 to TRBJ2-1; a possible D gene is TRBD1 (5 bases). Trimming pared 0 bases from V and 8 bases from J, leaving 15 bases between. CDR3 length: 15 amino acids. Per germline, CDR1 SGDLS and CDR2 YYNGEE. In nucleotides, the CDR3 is TGTGCCAGCAGCGTAGATCAGGGCCCTGGGTATGAGCAGTTCTTC. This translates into CASSVDQGPGYEQFF.

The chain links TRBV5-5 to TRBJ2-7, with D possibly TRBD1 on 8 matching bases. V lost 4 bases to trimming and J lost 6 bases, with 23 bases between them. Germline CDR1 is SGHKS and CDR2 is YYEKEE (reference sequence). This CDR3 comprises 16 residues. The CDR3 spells CASSTLQGGRQGEQYF. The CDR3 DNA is TGTGCCAGCAGCACCCTACAGGGGGGGCGACAAGGCGAGCAGTACTTC.

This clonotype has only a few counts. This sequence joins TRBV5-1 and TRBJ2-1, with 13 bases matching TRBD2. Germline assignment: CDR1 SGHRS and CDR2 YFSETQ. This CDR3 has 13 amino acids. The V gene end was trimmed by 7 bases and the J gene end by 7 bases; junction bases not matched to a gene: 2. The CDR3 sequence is CASGLAGVNEQFF. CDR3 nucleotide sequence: TGCGCCAGCGGACTAGCGGGGGTGAATGAGCAGTTCTTC.

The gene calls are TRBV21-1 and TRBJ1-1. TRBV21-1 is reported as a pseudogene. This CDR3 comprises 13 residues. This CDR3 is CASSKGNHTEAFF. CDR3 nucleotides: TGTGCCAGCAGCAAAGGCAACCACACTGAAGCTTTCTTT.

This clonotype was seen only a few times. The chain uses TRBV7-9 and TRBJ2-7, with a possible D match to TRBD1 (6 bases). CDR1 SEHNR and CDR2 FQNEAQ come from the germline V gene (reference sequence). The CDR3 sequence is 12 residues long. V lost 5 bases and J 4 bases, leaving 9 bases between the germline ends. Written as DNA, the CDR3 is TGTGCCAGCAGCAACGGACAGTACGAGCAGTACTTC. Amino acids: CASSNGQYEQYF.

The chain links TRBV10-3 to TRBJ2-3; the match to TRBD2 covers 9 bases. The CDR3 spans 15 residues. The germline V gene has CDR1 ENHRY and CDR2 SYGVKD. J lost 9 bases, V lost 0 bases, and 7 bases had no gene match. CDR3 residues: CAISESGLAYETQYF. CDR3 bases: TGTGCCATCAGTGAGTCGGGACTAGCATACGAAACGCAGTATTTT.

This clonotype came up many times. As DNA, the CDR3 is TGTGCCAGCAGGCTACGGACTAGGGGGGCGGGAGATACGCAGTATTTT. It yields the protein CASRLRTRGAGDTQYF. This chain uses TRBV28 with TRBJ2-3; weak D call: TRBD2 (7 bases). V lost 6 bases and J 5 bases, leaving 21 bases between the germline ends. This CDR3 spans 16 amino acids. CDR1 is MDHEN, CDR2 SYDVKM, per germline. The full variable domain, with the rest looked up from reference TRBV28 and TRBJ2-3, is DVKVTQSSRYLVKRTGEKVFLECVQDMDHENMFWYRQDPGLGLRLIYFSYDVKMKEKGDIPEGYSVSREKKERFSLILESASTNQTSMYLCASRLRTRGAGDTQYFGPGTRLTVL.

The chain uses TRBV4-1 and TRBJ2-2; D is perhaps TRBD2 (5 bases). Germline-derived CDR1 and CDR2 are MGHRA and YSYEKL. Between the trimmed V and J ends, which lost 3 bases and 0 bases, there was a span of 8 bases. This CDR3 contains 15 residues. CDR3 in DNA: TGCGCCAGCAGCCACTCGGGAACGAACACCGGGGAGCTGTTTTTT. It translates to CASSHSGTNTGELFF.

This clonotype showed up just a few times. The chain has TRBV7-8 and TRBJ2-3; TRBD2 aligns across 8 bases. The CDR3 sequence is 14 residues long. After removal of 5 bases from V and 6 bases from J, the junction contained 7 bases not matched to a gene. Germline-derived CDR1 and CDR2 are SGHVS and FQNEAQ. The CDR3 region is CASSMSREGDTQYF. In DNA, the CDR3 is TGTGCCAGCAGCATGTCCCGGGAGGGTGATACGCAGTATTTT.

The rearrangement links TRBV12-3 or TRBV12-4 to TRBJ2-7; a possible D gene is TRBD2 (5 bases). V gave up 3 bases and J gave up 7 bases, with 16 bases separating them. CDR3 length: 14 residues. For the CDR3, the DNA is TGTGCCAGCAGTTTGGACTCTCGTAGGAGGGAGCAGTACTTC. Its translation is CASSLDSRRREQYF.

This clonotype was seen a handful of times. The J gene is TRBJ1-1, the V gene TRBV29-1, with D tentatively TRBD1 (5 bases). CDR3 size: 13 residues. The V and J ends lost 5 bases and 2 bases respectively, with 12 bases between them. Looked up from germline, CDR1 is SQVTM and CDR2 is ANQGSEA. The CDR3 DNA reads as TGCAGCGTTTCGGGACGGACAAACACTGAAGCTTTCTTT. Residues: CSVSGRTNTEAFF.

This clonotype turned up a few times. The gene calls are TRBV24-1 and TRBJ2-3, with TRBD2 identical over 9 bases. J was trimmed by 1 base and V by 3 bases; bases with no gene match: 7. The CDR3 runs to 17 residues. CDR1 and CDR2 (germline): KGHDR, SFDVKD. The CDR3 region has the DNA TGTGCCACCAGTGATGGGCCCCTAGCGGGACGCACAGATACGCAGTATTTT. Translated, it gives CATSDGPLAGRTDTQYF.